Presented here are 12 T cell receptor beta chains from one specimen sequenced in a study of OX40 agonist ivuxolimab in advanced cancers. Some clones are missing from TCRdb's copy, which holds only in-frame ones; the method was immunoSEQ multiplex PCR. The sample carries 55,000 to 75,000 clones, roughly nine tenths recorded once. This sample comprised CD4+ or CD8+ T cells sorted from blood, obtained in a trial of the OX40 agonist ivuxolimab. These receptor sequences come from an adult with an advanced solid tumor such as melanoma, head and neck, liver or kidney cancer.

The V gene is TRBV7-9, the J gene TRBJ2-7; 8 bases fit TRBD2. The CDR3 consists of 16 residues. CDR1 and CDR2 from the germline V gene are SEHNR and FQNEAQ (reference sequence). V lost 5 bases and J lost 0; bases outside the gene matches: 9. The CDR3 DNA is TGTGCCAGCAGCCCCACCGGGAGGGGGATCTCCTACGAGCAGTACTTC. Translation: CASSPTGRGISYEQYF.

This clone has just one count. The chain carries TRBV6-5 and TRBJ2-2; D assignment may be TRBD1 or TRBD2 (5 bases each). V lost 5 bases, J lost 7 bases, and 11 bases lay in between. This CDR3 comprises 13 residues. Germline-derived CDR1 and CDR2 are MNHEY and SVGAGI. DNA of the CDR3: TGTGCCAGCAGTCACCTTGGGGGCGGGGAGCTGTTTTTT. Translating it yields CASSHLGGGELFF.

This sequence joins TRBV7-9 and TRBJ1-1, with TRBD1 identical over 11 bases. This CDR3 has 15 residues. V gave up 4 bases and J gave up 1 base; unmatched junction bases: 2. Looked up from germline, CDR1 is SEHNR and CDR2 is FQNEAQ (reference sequence). The CDR3 DNA sequence: TGTGCCAGCAGCTGGGGGACAGGGGGGAACACTGAAGCTTTCTTT. It encodes CASSWGTGGNTEAFF. The variable domain in full, completed from reference TRBV7-9 and TRBJ1-1, reads DTGVSQNPRHKITKRGQNVTFRCDPISEHNRLYWYRQTLGQGPEFLTYFQNEAQLEKSRLLSDRFSAERPKGSFSTLEIQRTEQGDSAMYLCASSWGTGGNTEAFFGQGTRLTVV.

The rearrangement joins TRBV28 to TRBJ1-2; 7 bases align to TRBD1. V dropped 6 bases and J dropped 4; count of bases not matched to a gene: 8. The CDR3 sequence is 14 residues long. The germline V gene encodes CDR1 MDHEN and CDR2 SYDVKM. CDR3: CASSLDRRVYGYTF. DNA for the CDR3: TGTGCCAGCAGCCTGGACAGGCGGGTCTATGGCTACACCTTC.

V gene TRBV7-8 combines with J gene TRBJ2-7; D might be TRBD1 or TRBD2, each matching 5 bases. Germline V CDR1 and CDR2: SGHVS, FQNEAQ. The CDR3 has 15 amino acids. Trimming left V 5 bases short and J 7 bases short, with 21 bases between. CDR3 nucleotides: TGTGCCAGCAGCCCCTTTGGGACCACAACCCCGGAGCAGTACTTC. Its protein is CASSPFGTTTPEQYF.

The chain carries TRBV4-2 and TRBJ2-7; 12 nucleotides align to TRBD2. V dropped 4 bases and J dropped 1; count of bases not matched to a gene: 5. The CDR3 has 16 amino acids. CDR1 is LGHNA and CDR2 is YNFKEQ in the germline V gene. The CDR3 bases are TGTGCCAGCAGCCCAACGGGACTAGCGGGTTCCTACGAGCAGTACTTC. Translation gives CASSPTGLAGSYEQYF.

V and J are TRBV12-5 and TRBJ2-5; tentatively, D is TRBD2 (5 bases). CDR3 length: 14 residues. The V gene lost 1 base and the J gene lost 5 bases, with 11 bases spanning the gap. Looked up from germline, CDR1 is LGHNT and CDR2 is FRNRAP. The CDR3 region is CASGLDSGLETQYF. The CDR3 DNA reads as TGTGCTAGTGGTTTGGATTCGGGATTGGAGACCCAGTACTTC.

The CDR3 loop is CASSAAGDDGTQYF. The CDR3 coding sequence is TGTGCCAGCAGTGCAGCGGGAGATGATGGTACGCAGTATTTT. The V call is TRBV6-4, the J call TRBJ2-3; TRBD2 aligns across 8 bases. This CDR3 spans 14 amino acids. With 4 bases clipped from V and 8 bases from J, the junction kept 8 bases outside the gene matches. Germline CDR1 is MRHNA and CDR2 is SNTAGT.

The sample holds many counts of this clone. The chain recombines TRBV6-1 with TRBJ2-3, with D perhaps assigned TRBD1 or TRBD2 (7 bases each). The germline V gene encodes CDR1 MNHNS and CDR2 SASEGT. Trimming took 4 bases from V and 1 from J, leaving 12 bases between them. The length of the CDR3 is 15 residues. DNA for the CDR3: TGTGCCAGCAGTGTCCAGGGGGGGGGCACAGATACGCAGTATTTT. Translation gives CASSVQGGGTDTQYF.

The V gene is TRBV14, the J gene TRBJ2-1; TRBD1 might be the D (5 bases). CDR3 length: 16 residues. Germline V gives CDR1 SGHDN, CDR2 FVKESK. V gave up 4 bases and J gave up 6 bases, with 19 bases separating them. The CDR3 here is CASSPLGQGYRNEQFF. The CDR3 DNA reads as TGTGCCAGCAGCCCCCTGGGGCAGGGCTATCGCAATGAGCAGTTCTTC.

There are a few counts of this clone. J is TRBJ1-1 and V is TRBV7-9; D may be TRBD1 (5 bases). The V and J ends lost 5 bases and 6 bases respectively, with 13 bases between them. The CDR3 length is 13 residues. The germline V gene has CDR1 SEHNR and CDR2 FQNEAQ (reference sequence). DNA for the CDR3: TGTGCCAGCAGCCTCCCTGGACACCCTGAAGCTTTCTTT. Translated, it gives CASSLPGHPEAFF.

The chain links TRBV7-9 to TRBJ2-5, with 8 nucleotides matching TRBD1. The trim removed 1 base at V and 4 bases at J, leaving 5 bases unmatched. Germline lookup yields CDR1 SEHNR and CDR2 FQNEAQ (reference sequence). The length of the CDR3 is 15 residues. In DNA, the CDR3 is TGTGCCAGCAGCTTAGAGGGCAGGGGGCCAGAGACCCAGTACTTC. It specifies CASSLEGRGPETQYF.